This TCR beta chain was captured in a study of blood T cell repertoires in COVID-19. The wider study: Both acute and convalescent COVID-19 samples were obtained from the United States, Italy and Spain. From T cells, B-cell-depleted T cells, or PBMCs came the material, which was cDNA or gDNA.

Method: immunoSEQ multiplex PCR; TCRdb's copy keeps in-frame clones and lacks some. Of a few hundred thousand clones in the sample, 80% to 90% are singletons; the top ten hold 0.95% to 1.5%. Only one count was recorded for this clone. The CDR3 sequence is 15 residues long. V shed 4 bases and J shed 1 base, with 11 bases lying between them. CDR1 is LGHNA, CDR2 YNFKEQ, per germline. This TCR was sampled from a man in his forties or fifties with acute or convalescent COVID-19. The chain links TRBV4-2 to TRBJ1-5; possibly TRBD1 for D (5 bases). The specimen was peripheral blood. In DNA, the CDR3 is TGTGCCAGCAGCCCGGGGGTGGGCAGCAATCAGCCCCAGCATTTT. Residues: CASSPGVGSNQPQHF.